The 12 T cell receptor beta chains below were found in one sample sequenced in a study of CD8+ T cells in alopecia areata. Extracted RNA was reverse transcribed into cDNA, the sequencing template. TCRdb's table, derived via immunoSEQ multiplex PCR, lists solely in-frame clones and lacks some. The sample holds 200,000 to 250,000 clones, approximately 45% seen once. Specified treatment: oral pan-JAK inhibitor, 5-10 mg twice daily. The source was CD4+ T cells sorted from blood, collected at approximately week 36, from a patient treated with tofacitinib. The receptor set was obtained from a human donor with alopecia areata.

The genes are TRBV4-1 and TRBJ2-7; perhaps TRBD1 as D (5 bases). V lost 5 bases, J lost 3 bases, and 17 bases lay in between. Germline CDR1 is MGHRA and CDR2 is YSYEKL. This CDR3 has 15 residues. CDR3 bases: TGCGCCAGCAGCGCTCAGGACATCGTCCACTACGAGCAGTACTTC. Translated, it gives CASSAQDIVHYEQYF.

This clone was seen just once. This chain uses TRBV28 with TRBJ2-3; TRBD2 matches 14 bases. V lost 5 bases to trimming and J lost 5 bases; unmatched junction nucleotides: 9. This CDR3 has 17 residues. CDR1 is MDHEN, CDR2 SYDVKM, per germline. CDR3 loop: CASSLGTSGSKRDTQYF. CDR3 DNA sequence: TGTGCCAGCAGTCTTGGGACTAGCGGGAGTAAGCGAGATACGCAGTATTTT.

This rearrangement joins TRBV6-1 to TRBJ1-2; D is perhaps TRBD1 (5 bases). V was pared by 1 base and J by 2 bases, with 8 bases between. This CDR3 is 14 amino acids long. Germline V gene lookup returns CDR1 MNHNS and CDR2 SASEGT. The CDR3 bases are TGTGCCAGCAGTGAAGTTACAGGCAACTATGGCTACACCTTC. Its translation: CASSEVTGNYGYTF.

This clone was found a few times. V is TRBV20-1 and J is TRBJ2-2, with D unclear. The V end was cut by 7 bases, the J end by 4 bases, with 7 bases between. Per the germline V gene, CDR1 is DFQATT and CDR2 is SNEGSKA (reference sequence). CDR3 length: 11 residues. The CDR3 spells CSVQTTGELFF. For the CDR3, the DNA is TGCAGTGTTCAAACCACCGGGGAGCTGTTTTTT.

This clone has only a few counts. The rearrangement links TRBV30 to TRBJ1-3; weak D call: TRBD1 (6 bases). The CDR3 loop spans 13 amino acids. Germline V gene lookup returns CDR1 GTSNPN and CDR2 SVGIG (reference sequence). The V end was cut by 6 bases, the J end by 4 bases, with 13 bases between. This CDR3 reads CACLQGSGNTIYF. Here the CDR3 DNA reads TGTGCCTGCTTACAGGGATCCGGAAACACCATATATTTT.

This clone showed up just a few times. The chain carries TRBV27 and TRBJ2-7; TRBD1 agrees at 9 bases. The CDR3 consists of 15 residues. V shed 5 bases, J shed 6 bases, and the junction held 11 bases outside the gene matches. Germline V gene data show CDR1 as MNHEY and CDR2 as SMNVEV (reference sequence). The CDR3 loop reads CASSPQKRTGVEQYF. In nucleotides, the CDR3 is TGTGCCAGCAGTCCCCAGAAACGGACAGGGGTCGAGCAGTACTTC.

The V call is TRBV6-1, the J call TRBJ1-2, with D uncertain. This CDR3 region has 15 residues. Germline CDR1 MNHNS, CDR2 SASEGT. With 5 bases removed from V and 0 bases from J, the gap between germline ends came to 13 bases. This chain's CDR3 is CASSLSPRANYGYTF. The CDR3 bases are TGTGCCAGCAGTTTAAGTCCCCGAGCTAACTATGGCTACACCTTC.

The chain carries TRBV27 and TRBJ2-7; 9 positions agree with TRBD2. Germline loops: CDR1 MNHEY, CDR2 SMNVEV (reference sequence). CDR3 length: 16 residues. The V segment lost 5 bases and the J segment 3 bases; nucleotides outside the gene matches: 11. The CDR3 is CASSQRGGGGNYEQYF. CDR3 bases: TGTGCCAGCAGTCAAAGGGGCGGGGGGGGCAACTACGAGCAGTACTTC.

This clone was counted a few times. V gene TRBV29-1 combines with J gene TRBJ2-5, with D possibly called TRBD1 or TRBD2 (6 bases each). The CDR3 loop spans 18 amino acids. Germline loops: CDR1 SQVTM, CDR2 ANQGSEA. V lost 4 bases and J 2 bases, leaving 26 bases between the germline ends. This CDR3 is CSVVGTGRSSVRQETQYF. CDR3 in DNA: TGCAGCGTTGTGGGAACAGGGAGGTCTAGCGTAAGACAAGAGACCCAGTACTTC.

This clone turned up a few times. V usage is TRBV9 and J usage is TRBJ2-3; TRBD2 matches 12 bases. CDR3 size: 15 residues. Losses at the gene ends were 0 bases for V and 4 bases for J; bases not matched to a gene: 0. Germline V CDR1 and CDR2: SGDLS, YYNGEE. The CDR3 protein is CASSVASGRADTQYF. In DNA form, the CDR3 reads TGTGCCAGCAGCGTAGCTAGCGGGAGGGCAGATACGCAGTATTTT.

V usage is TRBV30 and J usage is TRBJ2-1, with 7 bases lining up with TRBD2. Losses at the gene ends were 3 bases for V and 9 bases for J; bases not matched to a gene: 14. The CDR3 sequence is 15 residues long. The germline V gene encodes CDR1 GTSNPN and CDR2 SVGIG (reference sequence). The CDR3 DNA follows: TGTGCCTGGAGCCCAGGGTGGGAGGGCCATGGTGAGCAGTTCTTC. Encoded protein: CAWSPGWEGHGEQFF.

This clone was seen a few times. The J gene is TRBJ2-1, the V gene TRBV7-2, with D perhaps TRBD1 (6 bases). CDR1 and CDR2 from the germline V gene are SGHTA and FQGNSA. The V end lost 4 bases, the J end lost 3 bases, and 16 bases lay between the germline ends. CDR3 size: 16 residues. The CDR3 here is CASSSRGQGFYNEQFF. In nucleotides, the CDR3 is TGTGCCAGCAGCTCGCGCGGGCAGGGGTTCTACAATGAGCAGTTCTTC.